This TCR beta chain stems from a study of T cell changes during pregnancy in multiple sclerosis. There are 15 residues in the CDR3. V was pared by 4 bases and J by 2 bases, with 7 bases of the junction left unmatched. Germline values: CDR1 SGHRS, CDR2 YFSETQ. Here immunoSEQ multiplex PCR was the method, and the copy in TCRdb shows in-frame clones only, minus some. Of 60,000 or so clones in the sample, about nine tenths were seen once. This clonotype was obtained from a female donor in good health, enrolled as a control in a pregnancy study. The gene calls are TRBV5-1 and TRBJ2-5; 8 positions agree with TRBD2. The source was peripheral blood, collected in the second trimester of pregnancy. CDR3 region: CASSGGTSVQETQYF. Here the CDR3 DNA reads TGCGCCAGCAGCGGCGGGACTAGTGTACAAGAGACCCAGTACTTC.